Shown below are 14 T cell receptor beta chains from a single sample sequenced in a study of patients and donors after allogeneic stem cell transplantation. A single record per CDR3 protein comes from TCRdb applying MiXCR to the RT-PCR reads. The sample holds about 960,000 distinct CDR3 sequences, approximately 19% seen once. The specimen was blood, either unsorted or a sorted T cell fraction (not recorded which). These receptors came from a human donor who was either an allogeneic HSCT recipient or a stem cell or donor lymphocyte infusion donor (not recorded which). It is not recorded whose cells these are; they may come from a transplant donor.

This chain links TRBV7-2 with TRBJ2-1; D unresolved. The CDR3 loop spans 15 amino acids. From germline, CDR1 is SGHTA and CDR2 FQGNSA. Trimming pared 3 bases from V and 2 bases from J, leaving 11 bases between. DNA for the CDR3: TGTGCCAGCAGCTTGTTCCGGGTTCCCTACAATGAGCAGTTCTTC. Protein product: CASSLFRVPYNEQFF. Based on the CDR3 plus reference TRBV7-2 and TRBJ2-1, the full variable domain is GAGVSQSPSNKVTEKGKDVELRCDPISGHTALYWYRQSLGQGLEFLIYFQGNSAPDKSGLPSDRFSAERTGGSVSTLTIQRTQQEDSAVYLCASSLFRVPYNEQFFGPGTRLTVL.

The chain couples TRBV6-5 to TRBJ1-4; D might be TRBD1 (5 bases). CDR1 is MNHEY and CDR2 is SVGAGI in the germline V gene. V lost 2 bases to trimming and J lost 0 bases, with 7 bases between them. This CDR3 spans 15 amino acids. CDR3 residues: CASSYAGATNEKLFF. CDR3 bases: TGTGCCAGCAGTTACGCGGGGGCAACTAATGAAAAACTGTTTTTT.

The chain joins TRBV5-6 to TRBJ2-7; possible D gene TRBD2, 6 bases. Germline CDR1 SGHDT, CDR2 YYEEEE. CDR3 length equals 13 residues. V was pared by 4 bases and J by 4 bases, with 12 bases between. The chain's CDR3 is CASSPTEGYEQYF. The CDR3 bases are TGTGCCAGCAGCCCCACGGAGGGTTACGAGCAGTACTTC.

The CDR3 spells CASSPSDSLANEQFF. The DNA of the CDR3 is TGTGCCAGCAGTCCTTCGGACAGCCTCGCCAATGAGCAGTTCTTC. This chain uses TRBV6-1 with TRBJ2-1; a possible D gene is TRBD1 (6 bases). CDR3 length: 15 residues. V lost 5 bases and J 6 bases, leaving 17 bases between the germline ends. The V gene's germline CDR1 is MNHNS and CDR2 SASEGT.

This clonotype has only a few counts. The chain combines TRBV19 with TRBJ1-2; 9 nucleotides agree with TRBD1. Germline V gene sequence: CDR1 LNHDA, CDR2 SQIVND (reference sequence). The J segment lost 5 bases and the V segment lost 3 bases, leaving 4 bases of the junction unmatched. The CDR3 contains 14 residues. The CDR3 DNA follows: TGTGCCAGTAGTATTGGGACAGGGATGTATGGCTACACCTTC. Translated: CASSIGTGMYGYTF.

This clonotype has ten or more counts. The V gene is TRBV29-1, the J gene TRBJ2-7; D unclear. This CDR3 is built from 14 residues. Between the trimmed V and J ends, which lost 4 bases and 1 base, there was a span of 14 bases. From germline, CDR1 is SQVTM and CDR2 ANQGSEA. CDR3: CSVGGRSSSYEQYF. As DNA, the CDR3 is TGCAGCGTTGGCGGCCGGTCCTCTTCCTACGAGCAGTACTTC.

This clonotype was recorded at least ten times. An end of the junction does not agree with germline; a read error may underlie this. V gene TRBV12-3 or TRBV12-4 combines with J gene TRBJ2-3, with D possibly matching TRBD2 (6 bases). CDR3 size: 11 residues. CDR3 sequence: CASSNPGLPNF. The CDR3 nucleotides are TGTGCCAGCAGCAATCCGGGACTCCCGAATTTT.

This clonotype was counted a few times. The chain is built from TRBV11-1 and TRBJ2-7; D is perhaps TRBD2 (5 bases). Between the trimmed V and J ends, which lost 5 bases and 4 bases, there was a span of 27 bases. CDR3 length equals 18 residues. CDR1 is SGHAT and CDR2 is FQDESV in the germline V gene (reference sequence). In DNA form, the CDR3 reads TGTGCCAGCAGCCCCCCCGGGTTAGGGCCCGGAGGTCCATACGAGCAGTACTTC. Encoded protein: CASSPPGLGPGGPYEQYF. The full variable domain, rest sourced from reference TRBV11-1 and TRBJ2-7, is EAEVAQSPRYKITEKSQAVAFWCDPISGHATLYWYRQILGQGPELLVQFQDESVVDDSQLPKDRFSAERLKGVDSTLKIQPAELGDSAMYLCASSPPGLGPGGPYEQYFGPGTRLTVT.

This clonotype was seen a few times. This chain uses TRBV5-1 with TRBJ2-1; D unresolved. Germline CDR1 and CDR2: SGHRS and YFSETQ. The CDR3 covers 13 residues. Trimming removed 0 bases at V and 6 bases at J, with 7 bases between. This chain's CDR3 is CASSLDPGNEQFF. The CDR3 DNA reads TGCGCCAGCAGCTTGGATCCGGGCAATGAGCAGTTCTTC.

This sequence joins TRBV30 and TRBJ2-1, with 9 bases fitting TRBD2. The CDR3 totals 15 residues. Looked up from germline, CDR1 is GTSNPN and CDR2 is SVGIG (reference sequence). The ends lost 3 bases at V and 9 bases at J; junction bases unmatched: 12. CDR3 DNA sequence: TGTGCCTGGAGGCCCCGCGGCGGGGGGGTATTTGAGCAGTTCTTC. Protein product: CAWRPRGGGVFEQFF.

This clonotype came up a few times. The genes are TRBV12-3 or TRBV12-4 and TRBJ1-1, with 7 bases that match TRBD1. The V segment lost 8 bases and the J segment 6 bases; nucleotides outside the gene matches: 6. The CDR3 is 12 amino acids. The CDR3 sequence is CASGQAWAEAFF. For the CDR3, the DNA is TGTGCCAGCGGACAGGCCTGGGCTGAAGCTTTCTTT.

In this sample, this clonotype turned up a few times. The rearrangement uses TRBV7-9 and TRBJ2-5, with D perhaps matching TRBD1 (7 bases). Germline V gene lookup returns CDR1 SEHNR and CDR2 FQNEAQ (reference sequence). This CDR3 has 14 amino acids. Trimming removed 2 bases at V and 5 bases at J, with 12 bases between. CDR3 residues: CASSLRRGLETQYF. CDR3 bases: TGTGCCAGCAGCTTAAGGAGGGGGCTGGAGACCCAGTACTTC.

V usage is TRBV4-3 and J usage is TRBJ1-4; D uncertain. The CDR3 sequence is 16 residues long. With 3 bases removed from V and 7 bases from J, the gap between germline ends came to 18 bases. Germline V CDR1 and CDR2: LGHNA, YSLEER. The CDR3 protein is CASSHGLITDGEKLFF. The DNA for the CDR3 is TGCGCCAGCAGCCATGGCTTGATCACAGATGGTGAAAAACTGTTTTTT.

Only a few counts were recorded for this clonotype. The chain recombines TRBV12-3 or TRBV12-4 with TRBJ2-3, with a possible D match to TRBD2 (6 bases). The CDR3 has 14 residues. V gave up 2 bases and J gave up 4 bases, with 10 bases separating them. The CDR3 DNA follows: TGTGCCAGCAGTTTACGGGGGTCGTCAGATACGCAGTATTTT. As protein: CASSLRGSSDTQYF.